One and the same sample provided the 11 T cell receptor beta chains below, sequenced in a study of blood T cell repertoires in COVID-19. Clones were sequenced by immunoSEQ multiplex PCR, and TCRdb holds only the in-frame ones, with some missing. The sample lists a few hundred thousand clones; more than 90% were seen once. What was sequenced was peripheral blood. The receptors here all came from a person aged 18 to 35 with COVID-19, enrolled during active disease.

V and J are TRBV11-3 and TRBJ1-5; 10 bases match TRBD1. Germline assignment: CDR1 SGHNT and CDR2 YENEEA. The CDR3 sequence is 16 residues long. Trimming cost V 2 bases and J 6 bases; bases outside gene matches: 7. CDR3 loop: CASSLKNGTGVQPQHF. DNA for the CDR3: TGTGCCAGCAGCTTAAAGAATGGGACAGGGGTTCAGCCCCAGCATTTT.

The chain carries TRBV18 and TRBJ1-6; D unclear. V lost 5 bases and J 0 bases, leaving 11 bases between the germline ends. The V gene's germline CDR1 is KGHSH and CDR2 LQKENI. The CDR3 has 16 amino acids. The CDR3 loop is CASSATQISYNSPLHF. For the CDR3, the DNA is TGTGCCAGCTCAGCAACGCAGATCTCCTATAATTCACCCCTCCACTTT.

This rearrangement joins TRBV6-5 to TRBJ2-1; TRBD1 matches 8 bases. Germline values: CDR1 MNHEY, CDR2 SVGAGI. V lost 7 bases, J lost 7 bases, and 9 bases stayed unmatched. The CDR3 loop spans 14 amino acids. The CDR3 is CASTYRGRWNEQFF. The CDR3 DNA reads as TGTGCCAGCACCTACAGGGGGAGGTGGAATGAGCAGTTCTTC.

The V gene is TRBV27, the J gene TRBJ2-5, with D unresolved. The CDR3 is made up of 13 amino acids. Germline-derived CDR1 and CDR2 are MNHEY and SMNVEV (reference sequence). The V end was cut by 5 bases, the J end by 5 bases, with 12 bases between. The CDR3 bases are TGTGCCAGCAGTCCTGACTTCGGGGAGACCCAGTACTTC. Protein sequence: CASSPDFGETQYF.

Points on this clone: The same CDR3 can be traced to other DNA sequences in this sample. The chain recombines TRBV9 with TRBJ1-1, with no clear D. Trimming took off 0 bases at V and 1 base at J, with 4 bases between the two ends. CDR1 and CDR2 (germline): SGDLS, YYNGEE. The CDR3 extends over 13 amino acids. CDR3 amino acids: CASSVGPNTEAFF. The CDR3 bases are TGTGCCAGCAGCGTAGGGCCGAACACTGAAGCTTTCTTT.

The gene calls are TRBV5-1 and TRBJ2-1; no definite D call. Germline V gene data show CDR1 as SGHRS and CDR2 as YFSETQ. The length of the CDR3 is 13 residues. V shed 1 base and J shed 5 bases, with 7 bases lying between them. The CDR3 region has the DNA TGCGCCAGCAGCTTGAACTCTAACAATGAGCAGTTCTTC. Amino acids: CASSLNSNNEQFF.

The chain joins TRBV9 to TRBJ2-7; 8 nucleotides match TRBD2. The CDR3 is 18 amino acids. Germline assignment: CDR1 SGDLS and CDR2 YYNGEE. Trimming cost V 1 base and J 1 base; bases outside gene matches: 13. CDR3 in amino acids: CASSVNSGEHLRSYEQYF. CDR3 nucleotides: TGTGCCAGCAGCGTAAATAGCGGGGAGCATCTACGATCCTACGAGCAGTACTTC.

The chain carries TRBV9 and TRBJ2-1; D is unclear. The CDR3 consists of 13 residues. The V end was cut by 3 bases, the J end by 0 bases, with 4 bases between. Germline V gene sequence: CDR1 SGDLS, CDR2 YYNGEE. CDR3 sequence: CASSALSYNEQFF. The CDR3 nucleotides are TGTGCCAGCAGCGCCCTCTCCTACAATGAGCAGTTCTTC.

This clone appeared a single time. The gene calls are TRBV19 and TRBJ2-3; 8 bases line up with TRBD1. This CDR3 has 17 residues. Losses at the gene ends were 6 bases for V and 6 bases for J; bases not matched to a gene: 17. Germline values: CDR1 LNHDA, CDR2 SQIVND (reference sequence). The CDR3 loop reads CASSSSSGTGMFDTQYF. In nucleotides, the CDR3 is TGTGCCAGTAGCTCTTCCTCCGGGACAGGAATGTTCGATACGCAGTATTTT. Full variable domain (rest looked up from reference TRBV19 and TRBJ2-3): DGGITQSPKYLFRKEGQNVTLSCEQNLNHDAMYWYRQDPGQGLRLIYYSQIVNDFQKGDIAEGYSVSREKKESFPLTVTSAQKNPTAFYLCASSSSSGTGMFDTQYFGPGTRLTVL.

The chain couples TRBV9 to TRBJ2-5, with TRBD2 matching over 7 bases. The CDR3 totals 16 residues. CDR1 and CDR2 from the germline V gene are SGDLS and YYNGEE. V lost 0 bases to trimming and J lost 3 bases; unmatched junction nucleotides: 8. The CDR3 reads CASSVAPIAGEETQYF. DNA of the CDR3: TGTGCCAGCAGCGTAGCTCCTATAGCGGGCGAAGAGACCCAGTACTTC.

This clone was seen a single time. CDR3 sequence reads: CASSPREGVNTEAFF. The CDR3 nucleotides are TGTGCCAGCAGCCCGAGAGAGGGGGTGAACACTGAAGCTTTCTTT. The chain links TRBV7-8 to TRBJ1-1; tentative D call: TRBD1 (6 bases). The V end was cut by 5 bases, the J end by 0 bases, with 13 bases between. Germline assignment: CDR1 SGHVS and CDR2 FQNEAQ. This CDR3 contains 15 residues.